This is a list of T cell receptor beta chains from one sample in a study of PD-1 blockade in mismatch repair-deficient tumors. Profiled with immunoSEQ multiplex PCR; TCRdb holds only in-frame clones, not every one. The table shows some 120,000 clones, with 86% occurring only once. This specimen consisted of peripheral blood, obtained 44 weeks after starting pembrolizumab. The receptors derive from an adult with mismatch repair-deficient cancer. Both conserved end residues are trimmed from each CDR3. The order of the fields is clone size, V gene, J gene, CDR3 protein. Where a row states a size, it is once, few, many or the class of an expanded clone; other rows omit it.

clone size: once; V gene: TRBV9; J gene: TRBJ2-7; CDR3 protein: ASSAGTSGNRLDYEQY
clone size: once; V gene: TRBV19; J gene: TRBJ1-2; CDR3 protein: ASSASGFYGYT
clone size: NA; V gene: TRBV7-9; J gene: TRBJ2-7; CDR3 protein: ASSWGTYEQY
clone size: NA; V gene: TRBV9; J gene: TRBJ2-1; CDR3 protein: ASSDGVYNEQF
clone size: NA; V gene: TRBV10-2; J gene: TRBJ2-3; CDR3 protein: ASSESDVEKDTQY
clone size: NA; V gene: TRBV19; J gene: TRBJ2-7; CDR3 protein: ASSIDGRRSSYEQY
clone size: NA; V gene: TRBV21-1; J gene: TRBJ2-3; CDR3 protein: ASSKGPTSGRSTDTQY
clone size: NA; V gene: TRBV30; J gene: TRBJ1-1; CDR3 protein: AWGPNTEAF
clone size: NA; V gene: TRBV21-1; J gene: TRBJ2-7; CDR3 protein: ASSKGSSGGSSYEQY
clone size: NA; V gene: TRBV27; J gene: TRBJ2-5; CDR3 protein: ASSNSFPGLAVGAQY
clone size: NA; V gene: TRBV19; J gene: TRBJ2-1; CDR3 protein: ASGLAPPYNEQF
clone size: NA; V gene: TRBV5-1; J gene: TRBJ2-3; CDR3 protein: ASSVNGRVPDTQY
clone size: NA; V gene: TRBV12-5; J gene: TRBJ2-7; CDR3 protein: ASAWDSSYEQY
clone size: NA; V gene: TRBV18; J gene: TRBJ2-1; CDR3 protein: ASSPQRGYNEQF
clone size: once; V gene: TRBV19; J gene: TRBJ2-7; CDR3 protein: ASSTTGGRANEQY
clone size: NA; V gene: TRBV7-9; J gene: TRBJ2-7; CDR3 protein: ASSYGQDPYEQY
clone size: many; V gene: TRBV5-4; J gene: TRBJ1-4; CDR3 protein: ASSSGQGYEKLF
clone size: NA; V gene: TRBV7-9; J gene: TRBJ1-4; CDR3 protein: ASSQGAHGEKLF
clone size: NA; V gene: TRBV7-9; J gene: TRBJ2-1; CDR3 protein: ASSHPSSYNEQF
clone size: NA; V gene: TRBV5-1; J gene: NA; CDR3 protein: ASTDSDRGNYEQY
clone size: NA; V gene: TRBV5-4; J gene: TRBJ2-1; CDR3 protein: ASSSAAESSYNEQF
clone size: NA; V gene: TRBV27; J gene: TRBJ2-1; CDR3 protein: ASSQGSSYNEQF
clone size: NA; V gene: TRBV6-5; J gene: TRBJ2-3; CDR3 protein: ASSYKTGAPDTQY
clone size: NA; V gene: TRBV18; J gene: TRBJ2-2; CDR3 protein: ASSPRVTGAGTGELF
clone size: NA; V gene: TRBV28; J gene: TRBJ2-1; CDR3 protein: ASSPVGLAGFGSYNEQF
clone size: NA; V gene: TRBV6-6; J gene: TRBJ2-7; CDR3 protein: ASSRDSLGLNEQY
clone size: NA; V gene: TRBV19; J gene: TRBJ2-7; CDR3 protein: ASSIERAGEQY
clone size: NA; V gene: TRBV27; J gene: TRBJ2-3; CDR3 protein: ASTRWGSQDTQY
clone size: once; V gene: TRBV6-5; J gene: TRBJ1-2; CDR3 protein: ASSYQGGPRGYT
clone size: NA; V gene: TRBV6-6; J gene: TRBJ2-5; CDR3 protein: ASSLGQHRTQY
clone size: NA; V gene: TRBV5-1; J gene: TRBJ2-1; CDR3 protein: ASSLGAGGHNEQF
clone size: once; V gene: TRBV10-2; J gene: TRBJ2-2; CDR3 protein: ASSERLRSNTGELF
clone size: few; V gene: TRBV6-4; J gene: TRBJ1-5; CDR3 protein: ASSDSEFLRPGQTNQPQH